This T cell receptor (beta chain) was sequenced in a study of T cell changes during pregnancy in multiple sclerosis. Germline V gene data show CDR1 as SEHNR and CDR2 as FQNEAQ (reference sequence). V was cut by 5 bases and J by 5 bases, with 3 bases left in between. The CDR3 is made up of 11 amino acids. The repertoire was sequenced with immunoSEQ multiplex PCR; TCRdb's copy has only in-frame clones and lacks some. The sample lists approximately 60,000 clones; roughly 94% were seen once. The TCR was taken from a female donor with multiple sclerosis, enrolled in a pregnancy study. The chain is built from TRBV7-9 and TRBJ1-4; unclear D gene. This specimen consisted of CD8+ T cells from peripheral blood mononuclear cells, obtained in the third trimester of pregnancy. The CDR3 is CASSLNEKLFF. CDR3 nucleotide sequence: TGTGCCAGCAGCCTGAATGAAAAACTGTTTTTT. The complete variable domain, with remaining parts taken from reference TRBV7-9 and TRBJ1-4, reads DTGVSQNPRHKITKRGQNVTFRCDPISEHNRLYWYRQTLGQGPEFLTYFQNEAQLEKSRLLSDRFSAERPKGSFSTLEIQRTEQGDSAMYLCASSLNEKLFFGSGTQLSVL.